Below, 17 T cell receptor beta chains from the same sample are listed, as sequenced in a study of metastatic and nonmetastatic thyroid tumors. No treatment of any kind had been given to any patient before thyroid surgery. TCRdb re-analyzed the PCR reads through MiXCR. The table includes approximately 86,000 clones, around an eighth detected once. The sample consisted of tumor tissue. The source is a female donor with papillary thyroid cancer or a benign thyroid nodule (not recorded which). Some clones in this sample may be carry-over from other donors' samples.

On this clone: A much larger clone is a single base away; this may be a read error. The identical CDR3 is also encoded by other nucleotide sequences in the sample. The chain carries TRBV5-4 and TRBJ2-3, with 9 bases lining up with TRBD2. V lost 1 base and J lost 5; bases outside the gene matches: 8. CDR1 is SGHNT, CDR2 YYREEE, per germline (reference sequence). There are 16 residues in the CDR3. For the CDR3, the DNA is TGTGCCAGCAGCTTGAGCGGTGGTAGCGGGAGAGATACGCAGTATTTT. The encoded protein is CASSLSGGSGRDTQYF.

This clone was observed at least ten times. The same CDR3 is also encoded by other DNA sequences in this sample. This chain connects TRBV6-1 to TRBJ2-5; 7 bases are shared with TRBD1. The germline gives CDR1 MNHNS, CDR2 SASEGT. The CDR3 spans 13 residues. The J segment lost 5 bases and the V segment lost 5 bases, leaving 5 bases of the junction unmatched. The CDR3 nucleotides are TGTGCCAGCAGTCAGGACAGGATTGAGACCCAGTACTTC. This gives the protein CASSQDRIETQYF.

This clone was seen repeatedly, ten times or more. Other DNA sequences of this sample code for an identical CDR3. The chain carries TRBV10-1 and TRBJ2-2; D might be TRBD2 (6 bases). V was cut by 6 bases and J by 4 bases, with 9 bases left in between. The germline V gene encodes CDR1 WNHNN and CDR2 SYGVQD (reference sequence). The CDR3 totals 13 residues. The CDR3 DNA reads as TGCGCCAGCAGGGTGGGGGGCACCGGGGAGCTGTTTTTT. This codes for CASRVGGTGELFF.

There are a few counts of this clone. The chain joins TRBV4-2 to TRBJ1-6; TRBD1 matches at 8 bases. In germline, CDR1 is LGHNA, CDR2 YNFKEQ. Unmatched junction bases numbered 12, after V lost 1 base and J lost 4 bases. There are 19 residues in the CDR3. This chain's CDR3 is CASSQVTRVDRGYNSPLHF. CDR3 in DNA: TGTGCCAGCAGCCAAGTGACGAGAGTAGACAGGGGATATAATTCACCCCTCCACTTT.

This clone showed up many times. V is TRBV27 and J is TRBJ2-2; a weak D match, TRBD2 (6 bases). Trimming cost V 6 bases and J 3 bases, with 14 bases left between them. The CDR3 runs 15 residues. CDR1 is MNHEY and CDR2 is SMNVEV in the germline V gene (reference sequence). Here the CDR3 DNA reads TGTGCCAGCAGGACCCCGGGACTCTACACCGGGGAGCTGTTTTTT. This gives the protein CASRTPGLYTGELFF.

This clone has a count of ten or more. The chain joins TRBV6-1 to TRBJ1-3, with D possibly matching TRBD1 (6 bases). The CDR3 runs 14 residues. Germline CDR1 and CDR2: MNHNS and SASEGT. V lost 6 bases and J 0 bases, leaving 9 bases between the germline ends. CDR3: CASSRDTSGNTIYF. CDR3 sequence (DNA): TGTGCCAGCAGCCGGGACACCTCTGGAAACACCATATATTTT.

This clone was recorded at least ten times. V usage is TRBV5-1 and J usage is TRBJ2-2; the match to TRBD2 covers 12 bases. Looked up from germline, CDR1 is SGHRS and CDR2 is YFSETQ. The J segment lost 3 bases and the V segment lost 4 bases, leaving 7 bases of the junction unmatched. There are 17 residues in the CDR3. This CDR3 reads CASSISGLAGYTGELFF. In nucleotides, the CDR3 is TGCGCCAGCAGCATAAGCGGACTAGCGGGATACACCGGGGAGCTGTTTTTT.

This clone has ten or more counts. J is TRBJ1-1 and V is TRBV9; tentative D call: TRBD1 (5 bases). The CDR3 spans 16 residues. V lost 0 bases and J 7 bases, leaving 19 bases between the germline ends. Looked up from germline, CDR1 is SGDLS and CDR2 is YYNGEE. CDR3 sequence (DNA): TGTGCCAGCAGCGTAGAGTTCTGGGGGGACGGACATGAAGCTTTCTTT. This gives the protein CASSVEFWGDGHEAFF.

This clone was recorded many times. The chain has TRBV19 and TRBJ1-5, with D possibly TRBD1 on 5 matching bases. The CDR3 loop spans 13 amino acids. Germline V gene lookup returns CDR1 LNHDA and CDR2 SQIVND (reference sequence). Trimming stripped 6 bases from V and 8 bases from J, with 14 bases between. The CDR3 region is CASSPAGGEPQHF. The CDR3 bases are TGTGCCAGTAGCCCGGCGGGGGGGGAGCCCCAGCATTTT.

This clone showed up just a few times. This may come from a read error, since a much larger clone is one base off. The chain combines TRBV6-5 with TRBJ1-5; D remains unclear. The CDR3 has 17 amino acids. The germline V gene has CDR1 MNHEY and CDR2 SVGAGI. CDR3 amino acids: CASIYLKASHSNQPQHF. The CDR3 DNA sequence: TGTGCCAGCATTTACCTTAAAGCATCCCATAGCAATCAGCCCCAGCATTTT.

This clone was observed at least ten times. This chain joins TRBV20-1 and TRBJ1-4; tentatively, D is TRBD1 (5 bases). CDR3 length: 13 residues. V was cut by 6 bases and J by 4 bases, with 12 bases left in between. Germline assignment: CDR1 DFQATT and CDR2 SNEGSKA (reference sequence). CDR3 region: CSARQTVNEKLFF. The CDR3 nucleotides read TGCAGTGCCAGACAGACGGTTAATGAAAAACTGTTTTTT.

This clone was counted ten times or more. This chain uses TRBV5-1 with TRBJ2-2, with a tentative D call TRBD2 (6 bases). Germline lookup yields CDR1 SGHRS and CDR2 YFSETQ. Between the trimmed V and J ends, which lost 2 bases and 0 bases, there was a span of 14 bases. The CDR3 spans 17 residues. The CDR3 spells CASSFYAGPPNTGELFF. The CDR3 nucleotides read TGCGCCAGCAGCTTTTATGCGGGACCTCCGAACACCGGGGAGCTGTTTTTT.

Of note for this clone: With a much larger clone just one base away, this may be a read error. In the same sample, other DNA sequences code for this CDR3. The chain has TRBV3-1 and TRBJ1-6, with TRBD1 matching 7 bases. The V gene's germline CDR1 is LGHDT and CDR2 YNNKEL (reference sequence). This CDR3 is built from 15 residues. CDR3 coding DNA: TGCGCCAGCAGCCAAGCTGCAGGGGGAGGGTCACCCCTCCACTTT. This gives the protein CASSQAAGGGSPLHF.

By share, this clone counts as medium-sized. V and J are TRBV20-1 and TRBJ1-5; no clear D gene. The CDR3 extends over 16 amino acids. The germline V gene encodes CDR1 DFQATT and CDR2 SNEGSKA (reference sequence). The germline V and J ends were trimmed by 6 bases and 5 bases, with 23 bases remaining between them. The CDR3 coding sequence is TGCAGTGCGAATACGATAGCGGGAGGATTTGATCAGCCCCAGCATTTT. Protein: CSANTIAGGFDQPQHF.

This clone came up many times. The CDR3 loop reads CASSLDTEAFF. The DNA of the CDR3 is TGTGCCAGCTCCCTGGACACTGAAGCTTTCTTT. The chain has TRBV18 and TRBJ1-1; D ambiguous. The germline V gene encodes CDR1 KGHSH and CDR2 LQKENI. The CDR3 is 11 residues long. Trimming cost V 6 bases and J 3 bases, with 5 bases left between them. Looking up the rest from reference TRBV18 and TRBJ1-1 gives the full variable domain: NAGVMQNPRHLVRRRGQEARLRCSPMKGHSHVYWYRQLPEEGLKFMVYLQKENIIDESGMPKERFSAEFPKEGPSILRIQQVVRGDSAAYFCASSLDTEAFFGQGTRLTVV.

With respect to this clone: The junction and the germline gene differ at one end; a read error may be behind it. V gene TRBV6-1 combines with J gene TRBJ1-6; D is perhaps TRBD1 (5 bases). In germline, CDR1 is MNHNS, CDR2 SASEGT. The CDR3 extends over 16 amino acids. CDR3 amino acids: CDSRDDSDSYNSPTHF. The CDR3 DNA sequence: TGTGACAGCCGGGACGACAGCGACTCCTATAATTCACCCACCCACTTT.

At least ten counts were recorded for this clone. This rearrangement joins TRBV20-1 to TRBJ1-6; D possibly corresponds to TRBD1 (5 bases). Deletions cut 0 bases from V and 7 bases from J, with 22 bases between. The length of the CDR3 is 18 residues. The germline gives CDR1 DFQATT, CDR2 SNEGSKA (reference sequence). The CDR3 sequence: CSARDFFPGTFRNSPLHF. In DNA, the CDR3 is TGCAGTGCTAGAGATTTTTTTCCAGGGACGTTTAGAAATTCACCCCTCCACTTT.